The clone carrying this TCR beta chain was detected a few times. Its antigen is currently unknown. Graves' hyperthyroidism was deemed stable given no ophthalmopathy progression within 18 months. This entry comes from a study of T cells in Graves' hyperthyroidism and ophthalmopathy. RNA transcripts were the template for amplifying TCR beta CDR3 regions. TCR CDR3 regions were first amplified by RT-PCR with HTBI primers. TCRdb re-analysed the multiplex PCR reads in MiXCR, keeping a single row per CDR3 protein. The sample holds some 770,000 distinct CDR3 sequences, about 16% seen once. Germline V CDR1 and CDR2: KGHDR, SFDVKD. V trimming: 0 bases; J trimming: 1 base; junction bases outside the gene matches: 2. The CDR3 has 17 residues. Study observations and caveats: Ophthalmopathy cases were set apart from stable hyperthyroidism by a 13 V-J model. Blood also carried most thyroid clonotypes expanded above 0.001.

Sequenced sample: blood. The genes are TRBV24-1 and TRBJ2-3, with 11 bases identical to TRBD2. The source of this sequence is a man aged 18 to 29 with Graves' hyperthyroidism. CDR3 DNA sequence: TGTGCCACCAGTGATTTGGAACTAGCGGGAGGCACAGATACGCAGTATTTT. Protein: CATSDLELAGGTDTQYF.